This TCR beta chain emerged from a study of OX40 agonist ivuxolimab in advanced cancers. General notes on the study: Ivuxolimab was an agonistic, fully human IgG2 monoclonal antibody directed against OX40 (CD134), a costimulatory receptor. Patients were allowed to have had prior anti-PD-1, anti-PD-L1 or anti-CTLA-4 therapy, and 40% of the dose-escalation patients had been treated with checkpoint inhibitors. Three dose-escalation patients achieved partial responses, one with hepatocellular carcinoma and two with cutaneous melanoma. Intravenous ivuxolimab was administered to patients every 2 weeks at six dose levels: 0.01, 0.1, 0.3, 1.5, 3 and 10 mg/kg. Of the 50 to 55 patients in dose escalation, some 19 had hepatocellular carcinoma, about 15 had melanoma, 9 had renal cell carcinoma and 9 had head and neck cancer. The monotherapy dose-escalation portion (N of about 50 patients) of the phase I ivuxolimab trial is reported in the paper. The purpose of peripheral TCRbeta sequencing was to test whether ivuxolimab changed TCR sequence diversity and led to clonal T-cell expansion. The dose-escalation cohort was about 87% male with a mean age of around 62 years, ranging from roughly 20 to 80.

Counted from cysteine to phenylalanine, this CDR3 has 15 amino acids. Kept here is only the CDR3 DNA, which spans 45 bases and is read in frame from base 1. The germline V gene (reference sequence) sets CDR1 to LNHDA and CDR2 to SQIVND. The junction carries 12 bases between V and J, which are trimmed by 4 bases and 2 bases respectively. To sequence the TCRbeta CDR3 region, genomic DNA was isolated from the sorted cells. The immunoSEQ Assay was used for sequencing of TCRbeta CDR3 regions. TCRdb limited this immuneACCESS table to in-frame rearrangements with V and J called. A share of clones is missing; checked studies link under half to unresolved V genes, and the rest is unexplained. The table for this sample lists 90,000 or so clones; 80% to 90% of them were counted only once. Around 4.5% of the sample is held by the ten biggest clonotypes. About this clone: Its antigen is not yet known. Base quality data are lacking; no much larger clone is found one base away.

Overall results and qualifications from the work: Clonal expansion of both CD4+ and CD8+ blood T cells was observed from baseline to week 6 at doses 0.1 to 3.0 mg/kg. In partial responders in the 0.1-3.0 mg/kg groups, normalized peripheral clonal expansion was found to be among the lowest, especially among CD8+ T cells. After ivuxolimab, CD8+ T cells had more expanded clones than CD4+ T cells on average. Low levels of normalized T-cell clonal expansion were also seen in some patients who did not respond. Antigen specificity was not determined for the clonally expanded peripheral T cells.

The trial excluded patients who had a history of autoimmune disease or who were on systemic immunosuppression. In every dose cohort, peripheral blood was drawn for TCR sequencing at baseline, cycle 4 day 1, and cycle 7 day 1. Samples came from an open-label, multicenter, first-in-human phase I dose-escalation trial of ivuxolimab. Adults with locally advanced or metastatic melanoma, renal cell, hepatocellular, or head and neck squamous cell carcinoma were enrolled in the trial. CD4+ and CD8+ T cells were sorted separately from peripheral blood before TCR sequencing. The receptor comes from an adult with an advanced solid tumor such as melanoma, head and neck, liver or kidney cancer. The sequence joins TRBV19 to TRBJ2-1, with the D gene not confidently named. Sequenced material: CD4+ or CD8+ T cells sorted from blood, taken in a trial of the OX40 agonist ivuxolimab. The DNA is TGTGCCAGTAGTACCGGAACCCCTGCCTACAATGAGCAGTTCTTC. This gives the protein CASSTGTPAYNEQFF. Supplemented by the reference TRBV19 and TRBJ2-1 proteins around the CDR3, the complete variable domain is DGGITQSPKYLFRKEGQNVTLSCEQNLNHDAMYWYRQDPGQGLRLIYYSQIVNDFQKGDIAEGYSVSREKKESFPLTVTSAQKNPTAFYLCASSTGTPAYNEQFFGPGTRLTVL.